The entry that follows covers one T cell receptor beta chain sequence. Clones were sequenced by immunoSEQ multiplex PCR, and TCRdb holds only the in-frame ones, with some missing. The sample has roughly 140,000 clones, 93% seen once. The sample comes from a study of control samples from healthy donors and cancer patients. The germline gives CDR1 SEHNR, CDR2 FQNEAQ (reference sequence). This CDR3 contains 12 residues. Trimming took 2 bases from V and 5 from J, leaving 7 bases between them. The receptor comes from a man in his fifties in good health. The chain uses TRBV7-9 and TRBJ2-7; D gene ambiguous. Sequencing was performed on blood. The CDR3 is CASSLQGHEQYF. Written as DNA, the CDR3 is TGTGCCAGCAGCTTACAAGGGCACGAGCAGTACTTC.